This passage covers 23 T cell receptor beta chains from one sample sequenced in a study of vaccination effects on CD4 cells after COVID-19. Around day 10 of culture, CD4+ T cells were separated out. The assay was immunoSEQ multiplex PCR, and TCRdb's table has in-frame clones only and misses some. The sample lists 31,000 or so clones; approximately 70% were seen once. No antigens are known for them. The sequenced sample was CD4+ T cells from PBMCs cultured without peptide, obtained before COVID-19 vaccination. The source is a human donor who received a COVID-19 vaccine.

The V call is TRBV2, the J call TRBJ2-5; perhaps D is TRBD1 or TRBD2 (6 bases each). V shed 5 bases and J shed 5 bases, with 15 bases lying between them. Germline CDR1 SNHLY, CDR2 FYNNEI. The CDR3 contains 14 residues. CDR3 residues: CASSRGGGGETQYF. The CDR3 nucleotides are TGTGCCAGCAGTCGAGGAGGGGGTGGCGAGACCCAGTACTTC. Full variable domain (missing parts from reference TRBV2 and TRBJ2-5): EPEVTQTPSHQVTQMGQEVILRCVPISNHLYFYWYRQILGQKVEFLVSFYNNEISEKSEIFDDQFSVERPDGSNFTLKIRSTKLEDSAMYFCASSRGGGGETQYFGPGTRLLVL.

The chain combines TRBV7-9 with TRBJ1-3; tentative D call: TRBD1 (5 bases). CDR1 and CDR2 from the germline V gene are SEHNR and FQNEAQ (reference sequence). This CDR3 has 14 residues. For the CDR3, the DNA is TGTGCTCACCTAGGGGTTTCGGGGGGAAACACCATATATTTT. Amino acids: CAHLGVSGGNTIYF.

This clone was detected only a few times. The chain employs TRBV5-1 and TRBJ2-3; unclear D gene. The CDR3 length is 12 residues. The germline gives CDR1 SGHRS, CDR2 YFSETQ. Trimming left V 2 bases short and J 6 bases short, with 7 bases between. The CDR3 here is CASSFSGDTQYF. Here the CDR3 DNA reads TGCGCCAGCAGCTTCTCGGGCGATACGCAGTATTTT.

The chain couples TRBV29-1 to TRBJ2-1; 11 bases map to TRBD2. The CDR3 totals 15 residues. The V gene end was trimmed by 1 base and the J gene end by 9 bases; junction bases not matched to a gene: 8. Germline values: CDR1 SQVTM, CDR2 ANQGSEA. The CDR3, as DNA: TGCAGCGTTGAAGGGCGTCTAGCGGGAGGCAGTGAGCAGTTCTTC. This gives the protein CSVEGRLAGGSEQFF.

J is TRBJ1-4 and V is TRBV21-1. TRBV21-1 is a recognized pseudogene. This CDR3 spans 10 amino acids. The CDR3 coding sequence is TGTGCAGAATTGAATGAAAAACTGTTTTTT. Amino acid sequence: CAELNEKLFF.

The chain joins TRBV6-4 to TRBJ2-2, with TRBD2 as a possible D gene (6 bases). The CDR3 covers 15 residues. The germline V gene has CDR1 MRHNA and CDR2 SNTAGT. V was shortened by 4 bases and J by 1 base, with 10 bases between the two germline ends. The CDR3 here is CASSARRGNTGELFF. The CDR3 DNA reads TGTGCCAGCAGTGCAAGGCGGGGGAACACCGGGGAGCTGTTTTTT.

V gene TRBV18 combines with J gene TRBJ1-1; perhaps TRBD1 as D (5 bases). Germline loops: CDR1 KGHSH, CDR2 LQKENI. The CDR3 spans 14 residues. With 4 bases removed from V and 0 bases from J, the gap between germline ends came to 9 bases. Here the CDR3 DNA reads TGTGCCAGCTCACTGGACATGTTGAACACTGAAGCTTTCTTT. It is translated as CASSLDMLNTEAFF.

The chain is built from TRBV4-1 and TRBJ2-7; unclear D gene. The CDR3 totals 14 residues. Germline CDR1 is MGHRA and CDR2 is YSYEKL. V shed 0 bases and J shed 4 bases, with 10 bases lying between them. CDR3 bases: TGCGCCAGCAGCCAAGATCAGACCGGGTACGAGCAGTACTTC. Translated, it gives CASSQDQTGYEQYF.

The chain links TRBV5-6 to TRBJ2-2; D unresolved. CDR3 length equals 15 residues. The V gene's germline CDR1 is SGHDT and CDR2 YYEEEE. V was cut by 1 base and J by 4 bases, with 11 bases left in between. The CDR3 region is CASSLSQIPTGELFF. DNA of the CDR3: TGTGCCAGCAGCTTGAGTCAAATTCCCACCGGGGAGCTGTTTTTT. The full variable domain, with the rest looked up from reference TRBV5-6 and TRBJ2-2, is DAGVTQSPTHLIKTRGQQVTLRCSPKSGHDTVSWYQQALGQGPQFIFQYYEEEERQRGNFPDRFSGHQFPNYSSELNVNALLLGDSALYLCASSLSQIPTGELFFGEGSRLTVL.

The chain uses TRBV21-1 and TRBJ2-5; the table's TRBD1 call for D was not verified on the DNA. TRBV21-1 is deemed a pseudogene. CDR3 size: 15 residues. The CDR3 coding sequence is TGTGCCAGCAGCAATGGGACAGGGGGTACAGAGACCCAGTACTTC. Residues: CASSNGTGGTETQYF.

This clone appeared a few times. This chain connects TRBV5-1 to TRBJ1-5; 7 nucleotides align to TRBD1. V lost 0 bases, J lost 5 bases, and 8 bases stayed unmatched. Germline CDR1 is SGHRS and CDR2 is YFSETQ. The length of the CDR3 is 16 residues. The CDR3 loop reads CASSLGGQAFYQPQHF. The CDR3 bases are TGCGCCAGCAGCTTGGGAGGACAGGCGTTTTATCAGCCCCAGCATTTT.

The rearrangement uses TRBV10-1 and TRBJ2-7; TRBD2 agrees at 11 bases. The CDR3 loop spans 18 amino acids. V shed 3 bases, J shed 3 bases, and the junction held 13 bases outside the gene matches. Germline V lookup: CDR1 WNHNN, CDR2 SYGVQD (reference sequence). Here the CDR3 DNA reads TGCGCCAGCAGTGATCTCATCCCGACTAGCGGGACCCTCTACGAGCAGTACTTC. Its translation is CASSDLIPTSGTLYEQYF.

This clone was found a few times. The gene calls are TRBV5-1 and TRBJ1-3, with TRBD1 identical over 7 bases. The CDR3 runs to 18 residues. With 0 bases clipped from V and 0 bases from J, the junction kept 9 bases outside the gene matches. CDR1 is SGHRS and CDR2 is YFSETQ in the germline V gene. CDR3 in amino acids: CASSLVPGRTGSGNTIYF. The CDR3 DNA sequence: TGCGCCAGCAGCTTGGTGCCGGGTCGGACAGGCTCTGGAAACACCATATATTTT.

This clone was detected a few times. This chain connects TRBV10-3 to TRBJ1-5; no clear D gene. CDR3 length equals 16 residues. Trimming took 0 bases from V and 0 from J, leaving 9 bases between them. Germline V gives CDR1 ENHRY, CDR2 SYGVKD. CDR3 sequence reads: CAISESATHSNQPQHF. CDR3 nucleotide sequence: TGTGCCATCAGTGAGTCAGCGACCCATAGCAATCAGCCCCAGCATTTT.

The rearrangement uses TRBV6-5 and TRBJ1-1; TRBD1 matches 9 bases. The CDR3 is made up of 14 amino acids. Per the germline V gene, CDR1 is MNHEY and CDR2 is SVGAGI. Unmatched junction bases numbered 8, after V lost 7 bases and J lost 5 bases. The CDR3, as DNA: TGTGCCAGCAAAGGTGGGACAGGGATGACTGAAGCTTTCTTT. This sequence encodes CASKGGTGMTEAFF.

This chain connects TRBV5-1 to TRBJ2-5, with D possibly being TRBD2 (6 bases). The germline CDR1 and CDR2 sequences are SGHRS and YFSETQ. The CDR3 totals 15 residues. Trimming stripped 6 bases from V and 5 bases from J, with 20 bases between. CDR3 loop: CASNTGRPIQETQYF. DNA of the CDR3: TGCGCCAGCAATACTGGGAGGCCTATCCAGGAGACCCAGTACTTC. The full variable domain, rest sourced from reference TRBV5-1 and TRBJ2-5, is KAGVTQTPRYLIKTRGQQVTLSCSPISGHRSVSWYQQTPGQGLQFLFEYFSETQRNKGNFPGRFSGRQFSNSRSEMNVSTLELGDSALYLCASNTGRPIQETQYFGPGTRLLVL.

The rearrangement uses TRBV6-5 and TRBJ1-6; D may be TRBD1 (5 bases). Germline V gene lookup returns CDR1 MNHEY and CDR2 SVGAGI. V dropped 11 bases and J dropped 7 bases, with 18 bases sitting between them. The CDR3 is 14 amino acids. CDR3 residues: CAGPWQGENSPLHF. CDR3 DNA: TGTGCCGGGCCATGGCAGGGCGAAAATTCACCCCTCCACTTT.

The chain couples TRBV14 to TRBJ2-2; D is perhaps TRBD1 (5 bases). Trimming cost V 3 bases and J 5 bases, with 13 bases left between them. Germline V CDR1 and CDR2: SGHDN, FVKESK. There are 15 residues in the CDR3. The CDR3 coding sequence is TGTGCCAGCAGCCAGACGATCCACAGGACCGGGGAGCTGTTTTTT. Translation gives CASSQTIHRTGELFF.

This clone was seen once. This chain connects TRBV18 to TRBJ1-1; D may be TRBD1 (6 bases). CDR1 and CDR2 (germline): KGHSH, LQKENI. The V gene lost 0 bases and the J gene lost 4 bases, with 18 bases spanning the gap. The CDR3 is 17 amino acids. This CDR3 is CASSPPGGRPSGTEAFF. The CDR3 region has the DNA TGTGCCAGCTCACCACCGGGGGGGCGCCCCTCTGGCACTGAAGCTTTCTTT.

This clone was counted a few times. The chain uses TRBV7-9 and TRBJ2-7; D may be TRBD1 (6 bases). The CDR3 covers 14 residues. From germline, CDR1 is SEHNR and CDR2 FQNEAQ (reference sequence). V lost 5 bases and J lost 1, with 12 bases in between. CDR3 coding DNA: TGTGCCAGCAGCCCACAGGGAACATCCTACGAGCAGTACTTC. Amino acids: CASSPQGTSYEQYF. Looking up the rest from reference TRBV7-9 and TRBJ2-7 gives the full variable domain: DTGVSQNPRHKITKRGQNVTFRCDPISEHNRLYWYRQTLGQGPEFLTYFQNEAQLEKSRLLSDRFSAERPKGSFSTLEIQRTEQGDSAMYLCASSPQGTSYEQYFGPGTRLTVT.

V is TRBV6-5 and J is TRBJ2-1; D is possibly TRBD2 (6 bases). Between the trimmed V and J ends, which lost 8 bases and 9 bases, there was a span of 17 bases. CDR3 size: 13 residues. Germline CDR1 and CDR2: MNHEY and SVGAGI. The chain's CDR3 is CASRDFLYGEQFF. The DNA of the CDR3 is TGTGCCAGCCGGGACTTCCTTTACGGTGAGCAGTTCTTC.

A few counts support this clone. The chain combines TRBV4-2 with TRBJ1-3, with D perhaps matching TRBD1 (5 bases). From germline, CDR1 is LGHNA and CDR2 YNFKEQ. V dropped 4 bases and J dropped 0 bases, with 13 bases sitting between them. The CDR3 spans 16 residues. The CDR3, as DNA: TGTGCCAGCAGCCGGGAGGCAGACAGCTCTGGAAACACCATATATTTT. It encodes CASSREADSSGNTIYF.

The rearrangement joins TRBV5-8 to TRBJ2-3, with TRBD2 matching over 7 bases. This CDR3 comprises 15 residues. Germline V gene data show CDR1 as SGHTS and CDR2 as YDEGEE. V lost 0 bases and J lost 5; bases outside the gene matches: 6. The CDR3: CASSLGGRAQDTQYF. The CDR3 DNA sequence: TGTGCCAGCAGCTTGGGGGGGAGGGCCCAAGATACGCAGTATTTT.